The 22 T cell receptor beta chains in this list originate from one sample, sequenced in a study of immune heterogeneity within non-small cell lung tumors. TCR beta CDR3 was amplified by multiplex PCR using 32 V and 13 J primers. A single record per CDR3 protein comes from TCRdb applying MiXCR to the multiplex PCR reads. The table has 20,000 to 25,000 distinct CDR3 sequences, 25% to 30% seen once; the top ten hold 3.5% to 4.5%. Bulk tumor genomic DNA (approximately 640 ng per sample) served as template. Far-apart biopsies, several per primary tumor, were taken during surgery. The study enrolled patients with untreated, newly diagnosed non-small cell lung cancer who underwent curative surgery. Sequences were obtained from lung tumor tissue. The receptors here all came from a man in his forties with non-small cell lung cancer.

As concerns this clonotype: A much bigger clone sits one base away, suggesting this may be a read error. This chain links TRBV11-3 with TRBJ1-1; 7 positions agree with TRBD1. Germline CDR1 and CDR2: SGHNT and YENEEA. This CDR3 contains 13 residues. CDR3 region: CAISFNQGVEAFF. CDR3 coding DNA: TGTGCCATCAGCTTCAACCAGGGGGTTGAAGCTTTCTTT.

This clonotype was picked up a small number of times. The J gene is TRBJ2-5, the V gene TRBV20-1; D is unclear. V shed 5 bases and J shed 2 bases, with 12 bases lying between them. CDR1 DFQATT and CDR2 SNEGSKA come from the germline V gene (reference sequence). The CDR3 spans 13 residues. The chain's CDR3 is CSAPTNGQETQYF. The DNA for the CDR3 is TGCAGTGCTCCCACAAATGGGCAAGAGACCCAGTACTTC.

This clonotype is judged medium-sized. The chain is built from TRBV6-2 or TRBV6-3 and TRBJ1-2, with TRBD1 matching over 8 bases. The CDR3 sequence is 16 residues long. The germline V gene encodes CDR1 MNHEY and CDR2 SVGEGT. V shed 0 bases, J shed 4 bases, and the junction held 7 bases outside the gene matches. CDR3 sequence (DNA): TGTGCCAGCAGTTACTCGATGCAGGGGGCGGTCTATGGCTACACCTTC. Amino acid sequence: CASSYSMQGAVYGYTF.

V is TRBV9 and J is TRBJ2-5; D not resolved. Germline CDR1 is SGDLS and CDR2 is YYNGEE. V was shortened by 2 bases and J by 7 bases, with 15 bases between the two germline ends. The CDR3 has 14 residues. Here the CDR3 reads CASSVGSGVGTQYF. The CDR3 DNA reads TGTGCCAGCAGCGTGGGGTCTGGGGTGGGGACCCAGTACTTC.

This chain joins TRBV18 and TRBJ1-4; no clear D gene. The germline V gene encodes CDR1 KGHSH and CDR2 LQKENI. The CDR3 is 14 residues long. Between the trimmed V and J ends, which lost 3 bases and 0 bases, there was a span of 5 bases. CDR3 sequence reads: CASSPTATNEKLFF. For the CDR3, the DNA is TGTGCCAGCTCACCCACGGCAACTAATGAAAAACTGTTTTTT.

As to this clonotype: A much larger clone differs from this one at a single base, so this may be a read error. The chain links TRBV2 to TRBJ1-5, with a tentative D call TRBD1 (5 bases). Deletions cut 10 bases from V and 6 bases from J, with 19 bases between. CDR3 length equals 14 residues. CDR1 is SNHLY, CDR2 FYNNEI, per germline. The CDR3 DNA reads TGTGCCATCAGCCGTGAGGGGAGAACTCAGCCCCAGCATTTT. Protein sequence: CAISREGRTQPQHF.

Turning to this clonotype: The conserved phenylalanine or tryptophan is not found at the CDR3 terminus, so this likely reflects a read error. This sequence joins TRBV19 and TRBJ2-3; perhaps TRBD1 as D (6 bases). The CDR3 spans 13 residues. Germline V lookup: CDR1 LNHDA, CDR2 SQIVND (reference sequence). V was shortened by 4 bases and J by 4 bases, with 9 bases between the two germline ends. The CDR3 sequence is CASSKQGPDTQYS. The CDR3 DNA sequence: TGTGCCAGTAGTAAACAGGGCCCAGATACGCAGTATTCT.

This clonotype was recorded only once. This may come from a read error, since a much larger clone is one base off. The conserved phenylalanine or tryptophan is not found at the CDR3 terminus, so this likely reflects a read error. The rearrangement uses TRBV19 and TRBJ1-2, with D perhaps matching TRBD1 (5 bases). Trimming stripped 7 bases from V and 6 bases from J, with 15 bases between. This CDR3 has 13 residues. Germline assignment: CDR1 LNHDA and CDR2 SQIVND (reference sequence). The CDR3 protein is CASNPRGLDGYTV. The CDR3 bases are TGTGCCAGTAACCCCCGGGGACTGGATGGCTACACCGTC.

This clonotype came up many times. The rearrangement joins TRBV20-1 to TRBJ2-3; 8 nucleotides agree with TRBD2. Trimming at V came to 2 bases and at J to 1 base, leaving 8 bases not matched to a gene. The CDR3 runs to 16 residues. Germline values: CDR1 DFQATT, CDR2 SNEGSKA (reference sequence). CDR3 loop: CSARTTWRGGTDTQYF. The CDR3 DNA reads TGCAGTGCTAGAACTACCTGGCGGGGGGGCACAGATACGCAGTATTTT.

Turning to this clonotype: The junction shows a germline mismatch at one end, possibly a read error. V and J are TRBV24-1 and TRBJ1-3; perhaps TRBD1 as D (5 bases). Germline V lookup: CDR1 KGHDR, CDR2 SFDVKD. The CDR3 is 15 amino acids. The CDR3: CATSDGANSGNTVYF. CDR3 in DNA: TGTGCCACCAGTGACGGGGCTAACTCTGGAAACACCGTATATTTT.

This clonotype has only one observation. A much larger clone sits a single nucleotide away, making a read error possible. The chain joins TRBV3-1 to TRBJ1-5; 7 bases match TRBD1. The CDR3 totals 15 residues. Germline lookup yields CDR1 LGHDT and CDR2 YNNKEL (reference sequence). The CDR3 loop is CARSQGNRGSQPQHF. For the CDR3, the DNA is TGTGCCAGAAGCCAAGGTAACAGGGGTAGTCAGCCCCAGCATTTT.

V and J are TRBV7-2 and TRBJ1-1; 8 bases fit TRBD1. V was clipped by 6 bases and J by 1 base; unmatched bases: 10. The CDR3 runs 16 residues. Looked up from germline, CDR1 is SGHTA and CDR2 is FQGNSA. CDR3 sequence: CASSTGGGGRNTEAFF. CDR3 nucleotide sequence: TGTGCCAGCAGTACAGGGGGAGGGGGACGGAACACTGAAGCTTTCTTT.

The genes are TRBV4-2 and TRBJ1-6; D ambiguous. The CDR3 runs to 14 residues. The V end lost 4 bases, the J end lost 6 bases, and 10 bases lay between the germline ends. Per germline, CDR1 LGHNA and CDR2 YNFKEQ. The CDR3 nucleotides are TGTGCCAGCAGCCCAGGTCGATCTAATTCACCCCTCCACTTT. Amino acids: CASSPGRSNSPLHF.

Points on this clonotype: Since a much larger clone is just one base distant, this may be a read error. V and J are TRBV20-1 and TRBJ1-1, with no clear D. Germline CDR1 and CDR2: DFQATT and SNEGSKA (reference sequence). V lost 3 bases and J 5 bases, leaving 7 bases between the germline ends. This CDR3 comprises 11 residues. This chain's CDR3 is CSARVVTEAFF. CDR3 nucleotides: TGCAGTGCTAGGGTGGTAACTGAAGCTTTCTTT.

V usage is TRBV5-1 and J usage is TRBJ1-1; D uncertain. The CDR3 totals 12 residues. CDR1 SGHRS and CDR2 YFSETQ come from the germline V gene. Trimming stripped 6 bases from V and 1 base from J, with 7 bases between. This CDR3 is CASTSGNTEAFF. Here the CDR3 DNA reads TGCGCCAGCACATCAGGGAACACTGAAGCTTTCTTT.

The rearrangement joins TRBV18 to TRBJ2-3, with TRBD2 as a possible D gene (7 bases). The CDR3 has 14 amino acids. Trimming took 3 bases from V and 5 from J, leaving 12 bases between them. Germline assignment: CDR1 KGHSH and CDR2 LQKENI. CDR3 sequence (DNA): TGTGCCAGCTCACCGGCGGGGGCTCAAGATACGCAGTATTTT. This codes for CASSPAGAQDTQYF.

The chain carries TRBV6-1 and TRBJ1-1; 7 positions match TRBD1. CDR3 size: 16 residues. Trimming at V came to 5 bases and at J to 6 bases, leaving 15 bases not matched to a gene. Germline CDR1 and CDR2: MNHNS and SASEGT. The DNA of the CDR3 is TGTGCCAGCAGTAGGAGACAGGGATTTACTATGTCTGAAGCTTTCTTT. Protein sequence: CASSRRQGFTMSEAFF.

V is TRBV11-3 and J is TRBJ2-5; the D gene is possibly TRBD2 (6 bases). Germline CDR1 SGHNT, CDR2 YENEEA. CDR3 length equals 14 residues. V was trimmed by 2 bases and J by 4 bases, leaving 11 bases between them. CDR3 region: CASSLLEGIETQYF. CDR3 in DNA: TGTGCCAGCAGCTTATTGGAGGGAATAGAGACCCAGTACTTC.

The J gene is TRBJ1-4, the V gene TRBV20-1; 7 positions agree with TRBD1. Trimming cost V 6 bases and J 0 bases; bases outside gene matches: 4. The CDR3 totals 14 residues. Germline loops: CDR1 DFQATT, CDR2 SNEGSKA (reference sequence). CDR3 sequence (DNA): TGCAGTGCCCCAGGGGGAGCAACTAATGAAAAACTGTTTTTT. Amino acid sequence: CSAPGGATNEKLFF.

This clonotype was counted at least ten times. The J gene is TRBJ1-2, the V gene TRBV19; D unresolved. The CDR3 totals 15 residues. Per germline, CDR1 LNHDA and CDR2 SQIVND (reference sequence). The V and J ends lost 3 bases and 4 bases respectively, with 15 bases between them. The CDR3 spells CASSMGQMALYGYTF. For the CDR3, the DNA is TGTGCCAGTAGTATGGGTCAGATGGCTCTCTATGGCTACACCTTC.

This chain links TRBV12-3 or TRBV12-4 with TRBJ2-5, with D tentatively TRBD1 (5 bases). The CDR3 has 16 amino acids. The V and J ends lost 3 bases and 3 bases respectively, with 17 bases between them. CDR3 bases: TGTGCCAGCAGTTTTATAGGCAGGGATGGGGAAGAGACCCAGTACTTC. It encodes CASSFIGRDGEETQYF.

This clonotype was recorded at least ten times. The chain links TRBV10-3 to TRBJ2-2; 8 nucleotides agree with TRBD1. The CDR3 covers 13 residues. J was trimmed by 4 bases and V by 9 bases; bases with no gene match: 4. Germline V gene data show CDR1 as ENHRY and CDR2 as SYGVKD. CDR3 sequence: CAMTDRATGELFF. CDR3 bases: TGTGCCATGACGGACAGGGCCACCGGGGAGCTGTTTTTT.